The entry below gives a single T cell receptor beta chain sequence along with its context. Per the authors' pipeline: Scientists estimated how many nucleated cells there were by amplifying reference gene primers. Only in-frame clones appear in the TCRdb table, and some are missing; sequencing was by immunoSEQ multiplex PCR. The V and J calls and clone size were taken over from that table, and D and trimming were inferred from the DNA. The data hold approximately 110,000 clones, with around 64% observed a single time. The data were taken from a study of blood T cell repertoires in COVID-19. Study overall: The United States, Italy and Spain supplied acute and convalescent COVID-19 samples.

CDR1 MGHDK and CDR2 SYGVNS come from the germline V gene. The CDR3 runs to 15 residues. Trimming removed 2 bases from V and 10 bases from J; junction bases left unmatched: 8. The sequenced material came from peripheral blood. This chain joins TRBV25-1 and TRBJ2-1, with TRBD1 matching 10 bases. The receptor was isolated from a human donor with acute or convalescent COVID-19. The donor label of this sample is uncertain. CDR3 amino acids: CASSEKGQGVWEQFF. For the CDR3, the DNA is TGTGCCAGCAGTGAAAAAGGACAGGGGGTCTGGGAGCAGTTCTTC. Using reference TRBV25-1 and TRBJ2-1 for the parts outside the CDR3, the full variable domain is EADIYQTPRYLVIGTGKKITLECSQTMGHDKMYWYQQDPGMELHLIHYSYGVNSTEKGDLSSESTVSRIRTEHFPLTLESARPSHTSQYLCASSEKGQGVWEQFFGPGTRLTVL.